A single count supports the clone carrying this T cell receptor (beta chain). The antigen is unknown. This sample was included in a study of OX40 agonist ivuxolimab in advanced cancers. Germline values: CDR1 SGHDT, CDR2 YYEEEE. The CDR3 has 13 amino acids. Trimming left V 4 bases short and J 5 bases short, with 10 bases between. The protocol was immunoSEQ multiplex PCR, while the TCRdb copy is restricted to in-frame clones and leaves out a portion. The table has around 83,000 clones, about 81% seen once. General study results and limits: CD4+ and CD8+ blood T cells expanded clonally by week 6 at 0.1 to 3.0 mg/kg.

The receptor was derived from an adult with an advanced solid tumor such as melanoma, head and neck, liver or kidney cancer. The gene calls are TRBV5-6 and TRBJ2-1; D perhaps matches TRBD1 (5 bases). The specimen comprised CD4+ or CD8+ T cells sorted from blood, sampled in a trial of the OX40 agonist ivuxolimab. CDR3 amino acids: CASSAAGNNEQFF. The CDR3 DNA is TGTGCCAGCAGCGCTGCAGGGAACAATGAGCAGTTCTTC.